The 32 T cell receptor beta chains below were found in one sample sequenced in a study of regulatory T cells in long-lasting Graves disease. Both iRepertoire HTBI primers and Arm-PCR of CDR3 regions were used to build the TCR beta libraries. TCRdb used MiXCR to reprocess the multiplex PCR reads, holding one entry per CDR3 protein. The sample contains hundreds of thousands of distinct CDR3 sequences, 15% to 18% of which appear only once. Time point indicated: newly diagnosed GD, antithyroid drugs for less than 3 months. After RNA was extracted from PBMCs, the TCR library was made from it. This specimen was peripheral blood mononuclear cells (PBMCs), taken at new diagnosis, from a patient treated with antithyroid drugs. The receptors were sampled from a female donor with Graves disease.

The chain joins TRBV2 to TRBJ2-2; D may be TRBD2 (5 bases). Germline lookup yields CDR1 SNHLY and CDR2 FYNNEI. The CDR3 is 15 residues long. Between the trimmed V and J ends, which lost 6 bases and 4 bases, there was a span of 15 bases. CDR3: CASRRKEDGTGELFF. The CDR3 DNA reads as TGTGCCAGCAGGCGGAAGGAGGACGGCACCGGGGAGCTGTTTTTT.

This clonotype was recorded many times. The CDR3: CASSPYGGGANNEQFF. CDR3 bases: TGTGCCAGCAGCCCCTATGGGGGGGGGGCTAACAATGAGCAGTTCTTC. This chain joins TRBV3-1 and TRBJ2-1, with a weak D call TRBD2 (7 bases). The V end lost 4 bases, the J end lost 5 bases, and 18 bases lay between the germline ends. The CDR3 loop spans 16 amino acids. Germline V lookup: CDR1 LGHDT, CDR2 YNNKEL (reference sequence).

The rearrangement uses TRBV19 and TRBJ2-3; 8 nucleotides match TRBD1. Germline V gene sequence: CDR1 LNHDA, CDR2 SQIVND (reference sequence). The CDR3 contains 12 residues. The V gene end was trimmed by 10 bases and the J gene end by 6 bases; junction bases not matched to a gene: 6. In DNA, the CDR3 is TGTGCCACGACAGGGGATTCGGATACGCAGTATTTT. Its protein product is CATTGDSDTQYF.

Many counts were recorded for this clonotype. V usage is TRBV6-2 or TRBV6-3 and J usage is TRBJ1-2; possible D gene TRBD1, 6 bases. Germline assignment: CDR1 MNHEY and CDR2 SVGEGT. The CDR3 is made up of 16 amino acids. V lost 5 bases and J 4 bases, leaving 20 bases between the germline ends. The CDR3 loop is CASSPNPGHRPYGYTF. CDR3 DNA: TGTGCCAGCAGTCCGAACCCGGGACATCGGCCCTATGGCTACACCTTC.

This clonotype was found many times. The V call is TRBV18, the J call TRBJ2-1; D may be TRBD2 (6 bases). Germline lookup yields CDR1 KGHSH and CDR2 LQKENI. The germline V and J ends were trimmed by 1 base and 5 bases, with 9 bases remaining between them. There are 14 residues in the CDR3. CDR3 nucleotide sequence: TGTGCCAGCTCACCACGTGGCGGGGACAATGAGCAGTTCTTC. Its protein is CASSPRGGDNEQFF.

V usage is TRBV6-2 or TRBV6-3 and J usage is TRBJ1-1, with D tentatively TRBD1 (6 bases). The CDR3 has 12 amino acids. V gave up 2 bases and J gave up 11 bases, with 12 bases separating them. Germline V CDR1 and CDR2: MNHEY, SVGEGT. The CDR3 DNA follows: TGTGCCAGCAGTTACGGGGGGCGCTTTGCTTTCTTT. This gives the protein CASSYGGRFAFF.

At least ten counts were recorded for this clonotype. This chain joins TRBV27 and TRBJ2-7; no clear D gene. The germline V and J ends were trimmed by 2 bases and 0 bases, with 5 bases remaining between them. The CDR3 extends over 13 amino acids. Germline CDR1 reads MNHEY; CDR2 reads SMNVEV (reference sequence). The CDR3 sequence is CASSLRNSYEQYF. The CDR3 coding sequence is TGTGCCAGCAGTTTACGGAACTCCTACGAGCAGTACTTC.

The chain has TRBV4-1 and TRBJ2-7; possible D gene TRBD2, 6 bases. Per the germline V gene, CDR1 is MGHRA and CDR2 is YSYEKL. The germline V and J ends were trimmed by 2 bases and 10 bases, with 12 bases remaining between them. The CDR3 has 12 amino acids. CDR3 residues: CASSQPGGAQYF. As DNA, the CDR3 is TGCGCCAGCAGCCAACCCGGCGGGGCCCAGTACTTC.

Ten or more counts support this clonotype. The chain uses TRBV13 and TRBJ1-1, with D unresolved. Trimming pared 6 bases from V and 4 bases from J, leaving 9 bases between. Germline V lookup: CDR1 PRHDT, CDR2 FYEKMQ (reference sequence). This CDR3 is 12 amino acids long. CDR3 region: CASRYFGTEAFF. The CDR3 DNA follows: TGTGCCAGCAGATATTTCGGCACTGAAGCTTTCTTT.

CDR3 sequence: CASSLDLGPRDTQYF. Here the CDR3 DNA reads TGTGCCAGCAGCTTAGACCTAGGGCCCCGAGATACGCAGTATTTT. The gene calls are TRBV7-2 and TRBJ2-3; D is ambiguous. In germline, CDR1 is SGHTA, CDR2 FQGNSA. V was pared by 1 base and J by 5 bases, with 13 bases between. CDR3 length equals 15 residues.

This clonotype was seen a few times. The rearrangement uses TRBV5-4 and TRBJ2-3; 9 nucleotides align to TRBD2. Germline values: CDR1 SGHNT, CDR2 YYREEE (reference sequence). The CDR3 is 15 residues long. Trimming took 1 base from V and 5 from J; bases not matched to a gene: 5. DNA for the CDR3: TGTGCCAGCAGCTTGCTAGCGGGGCATGGAGATACGCAGTATTTT. It encodes CASSLLAGHGDTQYF. The variable domain in full, with the rest retrieved from reference TRBV5-4 and TRBJ2-3, is ETGVTQSPTHLIKTRGQQVTLRCSSQSGHNTVSWYQQALGQGPQFIFQYYREEENGRGNFPPRFSGLQFPNYSSELNVNALELDDSALYLCASSLLAGHGDTQYFGPGTRLTVL.

Ten or more counts support this clonotype. The CDR3 coding sequence is TGTGCCAGCAGCTTCCTAGCGGGCACCTACAATGAGCAGTTCTTC. Translation gives CASSFLAGTYNEQFF. The chain links TRBV7-6 to TRBJ2-1; TRBD2 agrees at 8 bases. The germline V gene encodes CDR1 SGHVS and CDR2 FNYEAQ. The ends lost 3 bases at V and 2 bases at J; junction bases unmatched: 3. CDR3 length: 15 amino acids.

This clonotype was counted at least ten times. The gene calls are TRBV28 and TRBJ2-3; 9 positions agree with TRBD1. Germline values: CDR1 MDHEN, CDR2 SYDVKM. V was pared by 4 bases and J by 3 bases, with 5 bases of the junction left unmatched. CDR3 length: 15 residues. CDR3 region: CASSWETGGTDTQYF. CDR3 nucleotide sequence: TGTGCCAGCAGTTGGGAGACAGGGGGAACAGATACGCAGTATTTT.

This clonotype was seen repeatedly, ten times or more. The J gene is TRBJ1-5, the V gene TRBV28; D gene unclear. CDR3 length: 11 residues. Per the germline V gene, CDR1 is MDHEN and CDR2 is SYDVKM. Deletions cut 7 bases from V and 6 bases from J, with 7 bases between. The CDR3 nucleotides read TGTGCCAGCATGAATCGTCAGCCCCAGCATTTT. It yields the protein CASMNRQPQHF. Based on the CDR3 plus reference TRBV28 and TRBJ1-5, the full variable domain is DVKVTQSSRYLVKRTGEKVFLECVQDMDHENMFWYRQDPGLGLRLIYFSYDVKMKEKGDIPEGYSVSREKKERFSLILESASTNQTSMYLCASMNRQPQHFGDGTRLSIL.

This clonotype was counted at least ten times. The chain carries TRBV27 and TRBJ2-7, with D unclear. The CDR3 has 17 amino acids. V was clipped by 6 bases and J by 0 bases, with 21 bases between them. CDR1 and CDR2 from the germline V gene are MNHEY and SMNVEV (reference sequence). The CDR3 DNA sequence: TGTGCCAGCAGATTACGCCCCTACCCAGGTGACTCCTACGAGCAGTACTTC. The encoded protein is CASRLRPYPGDSYEQYF.

This clonotype has a count of ten or more. The V gene is TRBV20-1, the J gene TRBJ2-1, with a possible D match to TRBD2 (5 bases). Trimming pared 5 bases from V and 16 bases from J, leaving 30 bases between. CDR1 and CDR2 from the germline V gene are DFQATT and SNEGSKA (reference sequence). The CDR3 is 15 amino acids. CDR3 nucleotides: TGCAGTGCTCGGACCGTGGCGGGTTCTGGCAGTCCAAATTTCTTC. Protein: CSARTVAGSGSPNFF.

This clonotype was observed at least ten times. The rearrangement uses TRBV30 and TRBJ2-5; 10 bases are shared with TRBD2. V lost 0 bases, J lost 4 bases, and 5 bases stayed unmatched. The CDR3 sequence is 15 residues long. The germline CDR1 and CDR2 sequences are GTSNPN and SVGIG (reference sequence). The CDR3 protein is CAWSVRASGRETQYF. Here the CDR3 DNA reads TGTGCCTGGAGTGTAAGGGCTAGCGGGAGAGAGACCCAGTACTTC.

The chain couples TRBV9 to TRBJ1-2, with 8 bases aligning to TRBD1. CDR3 size: 13 residues. The germline CDR1 and CDR2 sequences are SGDLS and YYNGEE. The trim removed 3 bases at V and 8 bases at J, leaving 6 bases unmatched. The CDR3: CASSDQGALGYTF. The CDR3 DNA reads TGTGCCAGCAGCGATCAGGGGGCTTTAGGCTACACCTTC.

The V and J genes are TRBV4-1 and TRBJ2-1; TRBD2 matches 7 bases. V trimming: 0 bases; J trimming: 0 bases; junction bases outside the gene matches: 5. CDR1 MGHRA and CDR2 YSYEKL come from the germline V gene. This CDR3 has 17 residues. The CDR3 DNA is TGCGCCAGCAGCCAAGATAGACTAGCCAGCTCCTACAATGAGCAGTTCTTC. Translation gives CASSQDRLASSYNEQFF.

This clonotype was seen a handful of times. The CDR3 coding sequence is TGTGCCAGCGGCCGACTAGCGGGGGCCTACGAGCAGTACTTC. As protein: CASGRLAGAYEQYF. The chain is built from TRBV6-1 and TRBJ2-7, with TRBD2 matching 12 bases. Looked up from germline, CDR1 is MNHNS and CDR2 is SASEGT. V shed 8 bases, J shed 2 bases, and the junction held 4 bases outside the gene matches. CDR3 length: 14 residues.

This chain links TRBV4-1 with TRBJ2-7, with 10 bases aligning to TRBD1. This CDR3 has 15 residues. V gave up 3 bases and J gave up 0 bases; unmatched junction bases: 2. Per the germline V gene, CDR1 is MGHRA and CDR2 is YSYEKL. The CDR3 DNA sequence: TGCGCCAGCAGCCAGAGGACAGGGGGCTCCTACGAGCAGTACTTC. This gives the protein CASSQRTGGSYEQYF.

This clonotype was found many times. The rearrangement uses TRBV6-1 and TRBJ2-7, with D unclear. Per the germline V gene, CDR1 is MNHNS and CDR2 is SASEGT. This CDR3 comprises 14 residues. With 7 bases removed from V and 6 bases from J, the gap between germline ends came to 19 bases. The CDR3 sequence: CASTQPGVSTEQYF. In nucleotides, the CDR3 is TGTGCCAGCACGCAACCTGGCGTTTCCACCGAGCAGTACTTC.

This clonotype was picked up many times. The chain combines TRBV6-1 with TRBJ2-2; 9 bases fit TRBD2. The V gene's germline CDR1 is MNHNS and CDR2 SASEGT. The CDR3 is made up of 19 amino acids. The V segment lost 7 bases and the J segment 3 bases; nucleotides outside the gene matches: 18. CDR3 loop: CASKASMTSGKTYTGELFF. The DNA for the CDR3 is TGTGCCAGCAAAGCCTCCATGACTAGCGGCAAAACCTACACCGGGGAGCTGTTTTTT.

The chain uses TRBV4-1 and TRBJ2-1; 8 nucleotides align to TRBD2. Germline V lookup: CDR1 MGHRA, CDR2 YSYEKL. CDR3 size: 20 residues. Trimming removed 3 bases from V and 0 bases from J; junction bases left unmatched: 16. In nucleotides, the CDR3 is TGCGCCAGCAGCCATTCCCAAGGGGAGCGGGGGATCTCCTCCTACAATGAGCAGTTCTTC. It specifies CASSHSQGERGISSYNEQFF.

This clonotype has ten or more counts. This chain links TRBV4-1 with TRBJ2-7; D is perhaps TRBD2 (5 bases). V lost 3 bases to trimming and J lost 7 bases, with 10 bases between them. The germline gives CDR1 MGHRA, CDR2 YSYEKL. CDR3 length: 12 residues. The CDR3 nucleotides read TGCGCCAGCAGCCACGAGGGTATGGAGCAGTACTTC. This encodes CASSHEGMEQYF.

As to this clonotype: A much larger clone is a single base away; this may be a read error. The rearrangement uses TRBV30 and TRBJ2-1; TRBD2 matches 10 bases. V lost 0 bases to trimming and J lost 8 bases; unmatched junction nucleotides: 4. Germline loops: CDR1 GTSNPN, CDR2 SVGIG (reference sequence). The CDR3 length is 14 residues. Here the CDR3 reads CAWSVAGGDYEQFF. The CDR3 DNA is TGTGCCTGGAGTGTAGCGGGAGGGGACTATGAGCAGTTCTTC.

This clonotype was counted many times. The chain links TRBV7-9 to TRBJ2-3, with TRBD2 as a possible D gene (6 bases). The CDR3 totals 14 residues. Germline V gives CDR1 SEHNR, CDR2 FQNEAQ (reference sequence). V shed 4 bases and J shed 10 bases, with 18 bases lying between them. CDR3 nucleotides: TGTGCCAGCAGCTCGCAGACTAGGCGCATGGCGCAGTATTTT. Amino acids: CASSSQTRRMAQYF.

This clonotype was counted many times. An end of the junction differs from the germline gene, which may be a read error. J is TRBJ2-4 and V is TRBV5-4; D may correspond to TRBD1 or TRBD2 (5 bases each). Per germline, CDR1 SGHNT and CDR2 YYREEE (reference sequence). The CDR3 spans 16 residues. As DNA, the CDR3 is TGTGCCAGCAGCTTGGAGCTGGGACCAGCCAAAAACATCCAGTACTTC. Its protein product is CASSLELGPAKNIQYF.

This chain uses TRBV20-1 with TRBJ1-1; TRBD1 aligns across 9 bases. CDR1 is DFQATT, CDR2 SNEGSKA, per germline (reference sequence). Trimming removed 6 bases from V and 8 bases from J; junction bases left unmatched: 13. This CDR3 is 14 amino acids long. CDR3 loop: CSAGRTGVREEAFF. CDR3 sequence (DNA): TGCAGTGCGGGGAGGACAGGGGTTAGAGAGGAAGCTTTCTTT.

This clonotype was counted at least ten times. This chain joins TRBV6-2 or TRBV6-3 and TRBJ1-3, with D unclear. Trimming removed 0 bases at V and 0 bases at J, with 12 bases between. The CDR3 runs to 17 residues. Germline assignment: CDR1 MNHEY and CDR2 SVGEGT. CDR3 in DNA: TGTGCCAGCAGTTACTCGGGTCGGCGGACCTCTGGAAACACCATATATTTT. As protein: CASSYSGRRTSGNTIYF.

The rearrangement uses TRBV12-3 or TRBV12-4 and TRBJ1-2; 8 nucleotides line up with TRBD1. There are 13 residues in the CDR3. V lost 4 bases and J lost 8; bases outside the gene matches: 6. The CDR3 is CASSYSGTGGYTF. As DNA, the CDR3 is TGTGCCAGCAGTTACTCCGGGACAGGCGGCTACACCTTC.

This clonotype showed up many times. The CDR3 region is CASTPLLAGDTDTQYF. The CDR3 nucleotides are TGTGCCAGCACCCCTCTTCTAGCGGGAGATACAGATACGCAGTATTTT. The chain recombines TRBV28 with TRBJ2-3; 10 nucleotides match TRBD2. CDR3 length: 16 amino acids. J lost 3 bases, V lost 7 bases, and 10 bases had no gene match. CDR1 is MDHEN, CDR2 SYDVKM, per germline.